One sample yielded the 28 T cell receptor beta chains listed below, sequenced in a study of blood T cell repertoires in COVID-19. The table came from immunoSEQ multiplex PCR; TCRdb's copy has only in-frame clones and leaves some out. The sample includes about 41,000 clones, around four fifths of them seen just once. Material for sequencing was peripheral blood. The origin of the receptors is a woman of 80 years or more with active or convalescent COVID-19.

J is TRBJ1-1 and V is TRBV2; a possible D gene is TRBD1 (5 bases). CDR3 length equals 14 residues. From germline, CDR1 is SNHLY and CDR2 FYNNEI. Trimming removed 6 bases at V and 5 bases at J, with 16 bases between. The CDR3 DNA reads as TGTGCCAGCAGGGGACTCCTCTTGGGTACTGAAGCTTTCTTT. Its translation: CASRGLLLGTEAFF. The full variable domain, with the rest looked up from reference TRBV2 and TRBJ1-1, is EPEVTQTPSHQVTQMGQEVILRCVPISNHLYFYWYRQILGQKVEFLVSFYNNEISEKSEIFDDQFSVERPDGSNFTLKIRSTKLEDSAMYFCASRGLLLGTEAFFGQGTRLTVV.

The sample holds a few counts of this clone. The rearrangement uses TRBV27 and TRBJ1-4, with 7 positions matching TRBD1. Germline CDR1 is MNHEY and CDR2 is SMNVEV (reference sequence). The CDR3 covers 13 residues. The trim removed 5 bases at V and 14 bases at J, leaving 11 bases unmatched. CDR3 coding DNA: TGTGCCAGCAGTGTCTCCCAGGGGGTCGCGCTGTTTTTT. Its protein product is CASSVSQGVALFF.

A few counts support this clone. The rearrangement joins TRBV7-2 to TRBJ1-2; TRBD1 aligns across 7 bases. V was clipped by 5 bases and J by 8 bases; unmatched bases: 11. Germline assignment: CDR1 SGHTA and CDR2 FQGNSA. The CDR3 contains 14 residues. As DNA, the CDR3 is TGTGCCAGCAGCACCCGTACAGGGGAAACCGGCTACACCTTC. Translated: CASSTRTGETGYTF.

The chain joins TRBV5-4 to TRBJ2-1; 13 nucleotides line up with TRBD2. The CDR3 runs 15 residues. Per germline, CDR1 SGHNT and CDR2 YYREEE (reference sequence). Trimming removed 3 bases from V and 5 bases from J; junction bases left unmatched: 2. The DNA of the CDR3 is TGTGCCAGCAGCTCGGGACTAGCGGGAAACAATGAGCAGTTCTTC. This translates into CASSSGLAGNNEQFF.

The rearrangement joins TRBV28 to TRBJ1-1; no clear D. Germline CDR1 and CDR2: MDHEN and SYDVKM. Trimming removed 3 bases at V and 1 base at J, with 6 bases between. CDR3 size: 13 residues. CDR3 DNA: TGTGCCAGCAGTTTCAGGCGGAACACTGAAGCTTTCTTT. This codes for CASSFRRNTEAFF.

V and J are TRBV7-7 and TRBJ2-6; D unclear. The V gene lost 5 bases and the J gene lost 5 bases, with 13 bases spanning the gap. Per the germline V gene, CDR1 is SSHAT and CDR2 is FNYEAQ (reference sequence). CDR3 size: 15 residues. The CDR3 DNA follows: TGTGCCAGCAGCACCTGGCAAAGTCGGGCCAACGTCCTGACTTTC. It translates to CASSTWQSRANVLTF.

With respect to this clone: At one end the junction does not follow the germline gene, possibly because of a read error. CDR3 in amino acids: CASSLVQGQGVLF. CDR3 sequence (DNA): TGTGCCAGCAGCTTAGTACAGGGACAGGGGGTCCTCTTC. This sequence joins TRBV7-9 and TRBJ2-1; 11 bases map to TRBD1. Germline values: CDR1 SEHNR, CDR2 FQNEAQ (reference sequence). The CDR3 has 13 amino acids.

By share, this clone ranks as medium-sized. This rearrangement joins TRBV28 to TRBJ1-5; D may be TRBD1 (6 bases). Per the germline V gene, CDR1 is MDHEN and CDR2 is SYDVKM. The CDR3 is made up of 16 amino acids. V was pared by 3 bases and J by 0 bases, with 12 bases between. The CDR3 DNA follows: TGTGCCAGCAGTTTTCTTACAGGGACTAGCAATCAGCCCCAGCATTTT. Encoded protein: CASSFLTGTSNQPQHF.

This chain links TRBV7-9 with TRBJ2-7, with 10 bases aligning to TRBD2. Germline V gene sequence: CDR1 SEHNR, CDR2 FQNEAQ (reference sequence). V trimming: 5 bases; J trimming: 6 bases; junction bases outside the gene matches: 22. CDR3 size: 19 residues. The CDR3 loop is CASSPRLAGVSSGSAEQYF. The CDR3 DNA is TGTGCCAGCAGCCCCCGGCTAGCGGGAGTGAGTTCGGGTAGCGCCGAGCAGTACTTC.

This clone came up once. The chain uses TRBV20-1 and TRBJ2-2; D is possibly TRBD2 (5 bases). V shed 3 bases and J shed 4 bases, with 9 bases lying between them. CDR1 and CDR2 from the germline V gene are DFQATT and SNEGSKA (reference sequence). The CDR3 is 13 amino acids. Written as DNA, the CDR3 is TGCAGTGCTAGTCGTAGCGCCACCGGGGAGCTGTTTTTT. Translating gives CSASRSATGELFF.

This chain connects TRBV15 to TRBJ2-1, with TRBD2 identical over 11 bases. The CDR3 covers 15 residues. Trimming took 1 base from V and 6 from J; bases not matched to a gene: 2. CDR1 and CDR2 (germline): LNHNV, YYDKDF (reference sequence). For the CDR3, the DNA is TGTGCCACCAGCAGAGGCGGGACTAGCGGCAATGAGCAGTTCTTC. Protein sequence: CATSRGGTSGNEQFF.

This chain links TRBV29-1 with TRBJ1-4; 10 bases match TRBD1. The CDR3 runs to 15 residues. J was trimmed by 3 bases and V by 7 bases; bases with no gene match: 8. Germline V gene sequence: CDR1 SQVTM, CDR2 ANQGSEA. The CDR3 region has the DNA TGCAGCGCCCGGCGGGGGACAGGGGCTAATGAAAAACTGTTTTTT. Residues: CSARRGTGANEKLFF.

With regard to this clone: The sample carries other DNA sequences with the same CDR3. The chain joins TRBV6-5 to TRBJ1-1; D uncertain. Trimming pared 5 bases from V and 2 bases from J, leaving 12 bases between. The CDR3 covers 14 residues. CDR1 and CDR2 from the germline V gene are MNHEY and SVGAGI. The CDR3 DNA is TGTGCCAGCAGTCATCCGGAGTCTAACACTGAAGCTTTCTTT. Translation: CASSHPESNTEAFF.

The rearrangement uses TRBV11-3 and TRBJ2-5; 11 nucleotides align to TRBD1. Trimming at V came to 4 bases and at J to 1 base, leaving 2 bases not matched to a gene. The CDR3 is made up of 15 amino acids. Germline loops: CDR1 SGHNT, CDR2 YENEEA. CDR3: CASSSGTGGQETQYF. In DNA form, the CDR3 reads TGTGCCAGCAGCTCCGGGACAGGGGGCCAAGAGACCCAGTACTTC. Full variable domain (outside the CDR3, taken from reference TRBV11-3 and TRBJ2-5): EAGVVQSPRYKIIEKKQPVAFWCNPISGHNTLYWYLQNLGQGPELLIRYENEEAVDDSQLPKDRFSAERLKGVDSTLKIQPAELGDSAVYLCASSSGTGGQETQYFGPGTRLLVL.

The chain employs TRBV28 and TRBJ2-5; 9 nucleotides line up with TRBD2. The CDR3 runs 16 residues. The germline gives CDR1 MDHEN, CDR2 SYDVKM. The V and J ends lost 1 base and 2 bases, in that order; junction bases with no gene match: 5. The CDR3 region is CASSLFVAGEQETQYF. The CDR3 coding sequence is TGTGCCAGCAGTTTATTTGTAGCGGGAGAGCAAGAGACCCAGTACTTC.

The rearrangement joins TRBV5-6 to TRBJ1-5, with 9 bases identical to TRBD1. Germline CDR1 is SGHDT and CDR2 is YYEEEE. V was clipped by 4 bases and J by 7 bases; unmatched bases: 9. This CDR3 has 15 amino acids. The CDR3 sequence is CASSPGQGRGQPQHF. CDR3 sequence (DNA): TGTGCCAGCAGCCCCGGACAGGGGCGCGGCCAGCCCCAGCATTTT.

This chain connects TRBV3-1 (or the pseudogene TRBV3-2) to TRBJ2-2; D is uncertain. Germline assignment: CDR1 LGHDT and CDR2 YNNKEL (reference sequence). V was trimmed by 0 bases and J by 7 bases, leaving 21 bases between them. The CDR3 sequence is 18 residues long. The DNA of the CDR3 is TGTGCCAGCAGCCAAGATACCGTCCGGCTGGCGGTCGTCGGGGAGCTGTTTTTT. Its translation: CASSQDTVRLAVVGELFF.

V and J are TRBV28 and TRBJ2-5; 8 bases agree with TRBD1. This CDR3 spans 12 amino acids. Germline V gives CDR1 MDHEN, CDR2 SYDVKM. V trimming: 10 bases; J trimming: 5 bases; junction bases outside the gene matches: 6. CDR3 sequence reads: CATGQGRETQYF. CDR3 nucleotide sequence: TGTGCCACCGGACAGGGTAGGGAGACCCAGTACTTC.

This clone was counted many times. The gene calls are TRBV25-1 and TRBJ2-5; TRBD1 is a possible D gene (6 bases). CDR1 and CDR2 (germline): MGHDK, SYGVNS. The CDR3 consists of 17 residues. Deletions cut 2 bases from V and 0 bases from J, with 16 bases between. The DNA of the CDR3 is TGTGCCAGCAGTGAAGCCAGGGACACAGGAAACCAAGAGACCCAGTACTTC. Its protein product is CASSEARDTGNQETQYF. The entire variable domain, with the rest obtained from reference TRBV25-1 and TRBJ2-5, is as follows: EADIYQTPRYLVIGTGKKITLECSQTMGHDKMYWYQQDPGMELHLIHYSYGVNSTEKGDLSSESTVSRIRTEHFPLTLESARPSHTSQYLCASSEARDTGNQETQYFGPGTRLLVL.

This clone was seen a single time. The rearrangement joins TRBV7-2 to TRBJ2-1; 13 positions match TRBD2. CDR1 is SGHTA, CDR2 FQGNSA, per germline. After removal of 0 bases from V and 7 bases from J, the junction contained 3 bases not matched to a gene. The CDR3 is 16 amino acids. CDR3 sequence reads: CASSLAPGLAGNEQFF. CDR3 nucleotides: TGTGCCAGCAGCTTAGCGCCGGGACTAGCGGGGAATGAGCAGTTCTTC.

The rearrangement joins TRBV6-5 to TRBJ2-2; 9 bases agree with TRBD1. The V gene end was trimmed by 5 bases and the J gene end by 3 bases; junction bases not matched to a gene: 4. Germline V gene data show CDR1 as MNHEY and CDR2 as SVGAGI. The CDR3 consists of 15 residues. CDR3 in amino acids: CASSPGQGYTGELFF. The CDR3 region has the DNA TGTGCCAGCAGTCCGGGACAGGGATACACCGGGGAGCTGTTTTTT.

The chain has TRBV2 and TRBJ2-1, with TRBD2 matching 13 bases. The CDR3 has 16 residues. With 6 bases clipped from V and 4 bases from J, the junction kept 6 bases outside the gene matches. Germline V gives CDR1 SNHLY, CDR2 FYNNEI. This CDR3 is CASSGGLAGSYNEQFF. In DNA form, the CDR3 reads TGTGCCAGCAGCGGGGGACTAGCGGGATCTTACAATGAGCAGTTCTTC.

This clone was seen only a few times. V and J are TRBV5-6 and TRBJ2-3; D possibly corresponds to TRBD2 (5 bases). Germline CDR1 and CDR2: SGHDT and YYEEEE. The V and J ends lost 4 bases and 0 bases respectively, with 15 bases between them. The CDR3 is 16 residues long. CDR3 DNA: TGTGCCAGCAGCCGCTACCCCAGCGGAAGCACAGATACGCAGTATTTT. It specifies CASSRYPSGSTDTQYF.

The V and J genes are TRBV3-1 (or the pseudogene TRBV3-2) and TRBJ2-1; no reliable D call. Germline assignment: CDR1 LGHDT and CDR2 YNNKEL (reference sequence). The V and J ends lost 3 bases and 4 bases respectively, with 16 bases between them. The CDR3 totals 16 residues. This chain's CDR3 is CASSQACPSPYNEQFF. CDR3 DNA: TGTGCCAGCAGCCAGGCCTGCCCGTCACCTTACAATGAGCAGTTCTTC.

J is TRBJ2-7 and V is TRBV15; 9 nucleotides match TRBD2. This CDR3 comprises 15 residues. In germline, CDR1 is LNHNV, CDR2 YYDKDF (reference sequence). V shed 0 bases and J 3 bases; nucleotides not matched to a gene: 3. In DNA, the CDR3 is TGTGCCACCAGCAGAGATGGTAGCGGGAGCTACGAGCAGTACTTC. This encodes CATSRDGSGSYEQYF. The complete variable domain, with remaining parts taken from reference TRBV15 and TRBJ2-7, reads DAMVIQNPRYQVTQFGKPVTLSCSQTLNHNVMYWYQQKSSQAPKLLFHYYDKDFNNEADTPDNFQSRRPNTSFCFLDIRSPGLGDTAMYLCATSRDGSGSYEQYFGPGTRLTVT.

This clone was seen only a few times. This chain joins TRBV5-1 and TRBJ2-2, with 9 bases identical to TRBD2. The junction had 2 bases not matched to a gene; V was cut back by 0 bases and J by 5 bases. Germline CDR1 reads SGHRS; CDR2 reads YFSETQ. The CDR3 spans 15 residues. The CDR3 DNA reads TGCGCCAGCAGCTTGGGGACTAGCGAAACCGGGGAGCTGTTTTTT. Translation: CASSLGTSETGELFF.

This chain links TRBV9 with TRBJ2-3, with TRBD2 identical over 12 bases. Germline V gene sequence: CDR1 SGDLS, CDR2 YYNGEE. V shed 0 bases, J shed 5 bases, and the junction held 7 bases outside the gene matches. The CDR3 sequence is 17 residues long. CDR3: CASSVASTSGSIDTQYF. The CDR3 coding sequence is TGTGCCAGCAGCGTAGCCTCGACTAGCGGGAGTATAGATACGCAGTATTTT.

This chain links TRBV28 with TRBJ2-7; 12 bases are a match to TRBD2. Trimming took 6 bases from V and 1 from J; bases not matched to a gene: 4. Germline V gene sequence: CDR1 MDHEN, CDR2 SYDVKM. CDR3 size: 15 residues. The CDR3 region has the DNA TGTGCCAGCAGGCTAGCGGGAGGGGTTTCCTACGAGCAGTACTTC. It specifies CASRLAGGVSYEQYF.